Listed here is a single TCR beta chain. The sample comes from a study of blood T cell repertoires in COVID-19. In the study overall: Italy, Spain and the United States were the sources of the convalescent and acute COVID-19 samples. In each case, the material was cDNA or gDNA derived from T cells, B-cell-depleted T cells, or PBMCs.

Per the study methods: Reference gene primer amplification gave estimated nucleated cell counts. This table comes from immunoSEQ multiplex PCR, and its TCRdb copy is limited to in-frame clones, with some not included. V and J calls plus clone size are reproduced from that table; the DNA served to infer D and trimming. The sample lists 120,000 or so clones, over 65% occurring once. The V gene's germline CDR1 is SNHLY and CDR2 FYNNEI. The ends lost 7 bases at V and 3 bases at J; junction bases unmatched: 8. This CDR3 has 15 residues. The chain has TRBV2 and TRBJ1-5; 8 nucleotides line up with TRBD1. The sequenced sample consisted of peripheral blood. The receptor comes from a woman older than 75 with acute or convalescent COVID-19. This CDR3 reads CASKNRGTHNQPQHF. The CDR3, as DNA: TGTGCCAGCAAAAACAGGGGGACCCACAATCAGCCCCAGCATTTT.